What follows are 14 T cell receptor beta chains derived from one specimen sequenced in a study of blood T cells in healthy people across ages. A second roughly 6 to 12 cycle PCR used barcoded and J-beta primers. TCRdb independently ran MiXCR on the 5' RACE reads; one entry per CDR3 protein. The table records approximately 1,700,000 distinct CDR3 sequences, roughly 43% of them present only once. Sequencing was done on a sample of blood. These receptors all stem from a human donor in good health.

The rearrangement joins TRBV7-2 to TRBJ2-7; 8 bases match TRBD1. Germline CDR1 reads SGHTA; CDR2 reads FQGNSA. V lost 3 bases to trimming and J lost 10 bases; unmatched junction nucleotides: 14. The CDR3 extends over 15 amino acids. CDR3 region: CASSFPSGGSEIQYF. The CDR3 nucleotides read TGTGCCAGCAGCTTCCCCTCAGGGGGCTCGGAGATCCAGTACTTC.

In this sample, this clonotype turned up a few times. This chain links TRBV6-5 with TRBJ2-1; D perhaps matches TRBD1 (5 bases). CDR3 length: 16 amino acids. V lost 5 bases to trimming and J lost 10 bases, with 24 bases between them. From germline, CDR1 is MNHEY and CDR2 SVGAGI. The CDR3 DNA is TGTGCCAGCAGTCGACGATTGACAGCACAATACTACGAGCAGTTCTTC. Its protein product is CASSRRLTAQYYEQFF.

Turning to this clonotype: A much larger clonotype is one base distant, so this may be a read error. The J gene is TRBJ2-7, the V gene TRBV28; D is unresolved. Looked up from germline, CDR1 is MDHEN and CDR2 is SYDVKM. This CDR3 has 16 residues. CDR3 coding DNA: TGTGCCTGCAGTTTAGAATACGGTGGAGTTTACTACGAGCAGTACTTC. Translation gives CACSLEYGGVYYEQYF.

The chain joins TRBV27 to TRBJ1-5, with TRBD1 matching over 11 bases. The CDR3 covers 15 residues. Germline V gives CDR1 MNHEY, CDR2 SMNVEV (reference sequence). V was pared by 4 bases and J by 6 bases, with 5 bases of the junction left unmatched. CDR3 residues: CASSSGQGAVQPQHF. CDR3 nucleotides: TGTGCCAGCAGTTCCGGACAGGGGGCGGTTCAGCCCCAGCATTTT.

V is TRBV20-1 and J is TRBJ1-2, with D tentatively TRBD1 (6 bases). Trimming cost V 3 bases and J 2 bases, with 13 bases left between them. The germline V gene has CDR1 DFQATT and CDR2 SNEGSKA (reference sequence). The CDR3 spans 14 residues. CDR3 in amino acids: CSASRSGGNYGYTF. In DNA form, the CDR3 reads TGCAGTGCTAGCAGATCCGGGGGCAACTATGGCTACACCTTC.

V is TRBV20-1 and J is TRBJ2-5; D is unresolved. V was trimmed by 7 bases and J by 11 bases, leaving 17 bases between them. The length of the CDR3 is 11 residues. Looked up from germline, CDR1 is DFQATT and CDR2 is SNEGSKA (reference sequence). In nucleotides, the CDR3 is TGCAGTGTAATCCACAACAATGAGCAGTACTTC. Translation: CSVIHNNEQYF.

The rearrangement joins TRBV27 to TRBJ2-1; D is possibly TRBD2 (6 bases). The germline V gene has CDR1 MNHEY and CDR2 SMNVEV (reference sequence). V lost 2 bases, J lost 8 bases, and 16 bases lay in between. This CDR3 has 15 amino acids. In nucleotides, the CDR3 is TGTGCCAGCAGTTTAGTAGGAGGGTTGGGCGATGAGCAGTTCTTC. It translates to CASSLVGGLGDEQFF.

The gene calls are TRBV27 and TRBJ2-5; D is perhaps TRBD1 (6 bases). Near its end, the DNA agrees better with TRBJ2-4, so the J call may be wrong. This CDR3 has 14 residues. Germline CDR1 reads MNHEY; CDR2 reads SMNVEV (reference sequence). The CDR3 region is CASSLYAGANIQYF. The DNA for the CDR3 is TGTGCCAGCAGTCTATATGCAGGGGCGAACATTCAGTACTTC.

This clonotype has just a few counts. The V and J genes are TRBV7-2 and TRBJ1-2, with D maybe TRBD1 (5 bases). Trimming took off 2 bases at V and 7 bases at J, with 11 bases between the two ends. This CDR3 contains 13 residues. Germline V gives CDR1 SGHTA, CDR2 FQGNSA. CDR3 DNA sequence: TGTGCCAGCAGCTTATTATCTGGGGGTGGCTACACCTTC. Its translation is CASSLLSGGGYTF. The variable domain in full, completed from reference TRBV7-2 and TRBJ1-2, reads GAGVSQSPSNKVTEKGKDVELRCDPISGHTALYWYRQSLGQGLEFLIYFQGNSAPDKSGLPSDRFSAERTGGSVSTLTIQRTQQEDSAVYLCASSLLSGGGYTFGSGTRLTVV.

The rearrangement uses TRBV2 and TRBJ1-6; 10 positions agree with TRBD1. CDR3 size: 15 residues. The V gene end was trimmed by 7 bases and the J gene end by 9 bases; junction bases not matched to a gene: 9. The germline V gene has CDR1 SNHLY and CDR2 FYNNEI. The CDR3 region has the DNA TGTGCCAGCATTAAGGAGGACAGGGGGGGTTCACCCCTCCACTTT. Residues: CASIKEDRGGSPLHF.

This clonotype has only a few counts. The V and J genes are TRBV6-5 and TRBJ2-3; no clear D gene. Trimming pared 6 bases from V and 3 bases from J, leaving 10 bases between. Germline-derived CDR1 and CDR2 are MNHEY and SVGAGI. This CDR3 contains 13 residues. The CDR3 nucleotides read TGTGCCAGCAGCCGACGTCGTACAGATACGCAGTATTTT. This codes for CASSRRRTDTQYF.

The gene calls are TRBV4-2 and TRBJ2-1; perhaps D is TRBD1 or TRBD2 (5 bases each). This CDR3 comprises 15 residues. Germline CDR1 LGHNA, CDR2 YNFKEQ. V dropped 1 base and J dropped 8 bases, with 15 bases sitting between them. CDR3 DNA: TGTGCCAGCAGCCAAGGGGGGTATTATTCGGATGAGCAGTTCTTC. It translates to CASSQGGYYSDEQFF.

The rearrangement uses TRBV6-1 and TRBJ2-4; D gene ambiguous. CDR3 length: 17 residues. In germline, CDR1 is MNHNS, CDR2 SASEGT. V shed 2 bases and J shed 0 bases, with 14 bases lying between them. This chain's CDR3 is CASSERTPGLAKNIQYF. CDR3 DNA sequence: TGTGCCAGCAGTGAACGAACGCCGGGTTTAGCCAAAAACATTCAGTACTTC.

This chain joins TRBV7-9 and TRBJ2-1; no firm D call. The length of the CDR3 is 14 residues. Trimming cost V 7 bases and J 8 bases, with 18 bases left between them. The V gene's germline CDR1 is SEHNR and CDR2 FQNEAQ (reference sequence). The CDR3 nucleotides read TGTGCCAGCACCCTCGTCCCCACCCGAGATGAGCAGTTCTTC. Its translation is CASTLVPTRDEQFF.